The 27 T cell receptor beta chains given below trace back to one sample, sequenced in a study of T cell responses to AZD1222 COVID-19 vaccine. Sequencing used immunoSEQ multiplex PCR; TCRdb keeps in-frame clones, though not all of them. The sample consists of 100,000 to 150,000 clones, 88% of them appearing once. This material consisted of peripheral blood, taken on day 0 of AZD1222 vaccination. These receptors originate from an adult in good health.

This clone has a count of ten or more. In DNA form, the CDR3 reads TGTGCCAGCAGCAAGCATGCGGGGGGGCGTAAAGATACGCAGTATTTT. This translates into CASSKHAGGRKDTQYF. The V and J genes are TRBV3-1 (or the pseudogene TRBV3-2) and TRBJ2-3, with 9 bases aligning to TRBD2. This CDR3 region has 16 residues. Unmatched junction bases numbered 11, after V lost 5 bases and J lost 5 bases. The V gene's germline CDR1 is LGHDT and CDR2 YNNKEL (reference sequence).

V and J are TRBV5-1 and TRBJ2-5; 13 bases agree with TRBD2. J lost 4 bases, V lost 4 bases, and 10 bases had no gene match. Germline CDR1 is SGHRS and CDR2 is YFSETQ. The CDR3 has 17 residues. In DNA form, the CDR3 reads TGCGCCAGCAGCGCCAGGACTAGCGGGGGCCCTGGAGAGACCCAGTACTTC. Its translation is CASSARTSGGPGETQYF.

The chain joins TRBV5-1 to TRBJ1-6; D is uncertain. CDR1 is SGHRS, CDR2 YFSETQ, per germline. This CDR3 region has 14 residues. Deletions cut 6 bases from V and 1 base from J, with 8 bases between. CDR3: CASKEGSYNSPLHF. In DNA form, the CDR3 reads TGCGCCAGCAAGGAAGGGTCCTATAATTCACCCCTCCACTTT.

The J gene is TRBJ1-2, the V gene TRBV19; D is uncertain. Germline lookup yields CDR1 LNHDA and CDR2 SQIVND (reference sequence). The length of the CDR3 is 15 residues. Trimming pared 3 bases from V and 1 base from J, leaving 12 bases between. Here the CDR3 reads CASSIQRSVNYGYTF. The CDR3 DNA reads as TGTGCCAGTAGTATTCAGAGAAGTGTTAACTATGGCTACACCTTC.

This rearrangement joins TRBV12-3 or TRBV12-4 to TRBJ2-3; tentatively, D is TRBD2 (5 bases). V gave up 9 bases and J gave up 4 bases, with 8 bases separating them. The CDR3 is 11 residues long. The CDR3 protein is CASRRSDTQYF. The CDR3 bases are TGTGCCAGTCGGAGGTCAGATACGCAGTATTTT.

The rearrangement uses TRBV5-1 and TRBJ1-2; D might be TRBD1 (6 bases). V was shortened by 1 base and J by 6 bases, with 7 bases between the two germline ends. This CDR3 contains 12 residues. Looked up from germline, CDR1 is SGHRS and CDR2 is YFSETQ. The CDR3 DNA is TGCGCCAGCAGCTTGTCAGGGGATGGCTACACCTTC. It encodes CASSLSGDGYTF.

The chain carries TRBV7-2 and TRBJ1-2, with D hard to call. The CDR3 is made up of 13 amino acids. Germline V CDR1 and CDR2: SGHTA, FQGNSA. V was shortened by 8 bases and J by 2 bases, with 12 bases between the two germline ends. The CDR3 region has the DNA TGTGCCAGCTCGGGCCAGAAGAACTATGGCTACACCTTC. Translating it yields CASSGQKNYGYTF. The full variable domain, its missing parts supplied by reference TRBV7-2 and TRBJ1-2, is GAGVSQSPSNKVTEKGKDVELRCDPISGHTALYWYRQSLGQGLEFLIYFQGNSAPDKSGLPSDRFSAERTGGSVSTLTIQRTQQEDSAVYLCASSGQKNYGYTFGSGTRLTVV.

The chain joins TRBV2 to TRBJ2-7, with 7 nucleotides matching TRBD1. J gave up 0 bases and V 5 bases, and 7 bases lay outside the gene matches. The CDR3 runs 15 residues. The germline V gene encodes CDR1 SNHLY and CDR2 FYNNEI. Here the CDR3 reads CASSRDRSNSYEQYF. The CDR3 DNA follows: TGTGCCAGCAGTCGGGACAGATCTAACTCCTACGAGCAGTACTTC.

The rearrangement joins TRBV28 to TRBJ1-2; D is perhaps TRBD1 (5 bases). The ends were cut back, 2 bases at V and 2 bases at J, with 6 bases in the middle. The germline V gene encodes CDR1 MDHEN and CDR2 SYDVKM. CDR3 length: 13 residues. CDR3 DNA: TGTGCCAGCAGTTTAGGGACCAACTATGGCTACACCTTC. It specifies CASSLGTNYGYTF.

The V call is TRBV5-6, the J call TRBJ2-2, with 11 bases identical to TRBD1. Trimming at V came to 2 bases and at J to 6 bases, leaving 9 bases not matched to a gene. The CDR3 consists of 17 residues. CDR1 and CDR2 (germline): SGHDT, YYEEEE. In DNA form, the CDR3 reads TGTGCCAGCAGCTTTTACGCGGACAGGGGGCTCGCCGGGGAGCTGTTTTTT. Protein sequence: CASSFYADRGLAGELFF.

The chain couples TRBV7-2 to TRBJ2-2; no clear D gene. V was shortened by 1 base and J by 5 bases, with 2 bases between the two germline ends. The CDR3 spans 12 residues. CDR1 and CDR2 from the germline V gene are SGHTA and FQGNSA. CDR3: CASSLVTGELFF. The CDR3 DNA reads TGTGCCAGCAGCTTAGTTACCGGGGAGCTGTTTTTT.

The rearrangement links TRBV3-1 (or the pseudogene TRBV3-2) to TRBJ1-5; the D is unclear. Deletions cut 4 bases from V and 3 bases from J, with 7 bases between. CDR3 length: 13 amino acids. The germline gives CDR1 LGHDT, CDR2 YNNKEL (reference sequence). CDR3 sequence reads: CASSRGNNQPQHF. CDR3 sequence (DNA): TGTGCCAGCAGCCGAGGGAACAATCAGCCCCAGCATTTT.

V gene TRBV27 combines with J gene TRBJ1-5, with D possibly being TRBD1 (6 bases). Per germline, CDR1 MNHEY and CDR2 SMNVEV (reference sequence). Trimming left V 5 bases short and J 5 bases short, with 13 bases between. This CDR3 region has 14 residues. The CDR3 nucleotides are TGTGCCAGCAGTCGCAGGGGAGGATATCAGCCCCAGCATTTT. Translation: CASSRRGGYQPQHF.

The rearrangement links TRBV4-3 to TRBJ1-1; unclear D gene. V was pared by 0 bases and J by 3 bases, with 8 bases between. CDR1 and CDR2 from the germline V gene are LGHNA and YSLEER. This CDR3 is built from 14 residues. The CDR3: CASSQESGYTEAFF. CDR3 DNA: TGCGCCAGCAGCCAAGAGTCAGGATACACTGAAGCTTTCTTT.

The chain joins TRBV7-2 to TRBJ1-2; D not resolved. V was clipped by 3 bases and J by 0 bases, with 14 bases between them. Germline-derived CDR1 and CDR2 are SGHTA and FQGNSA. CDR3 size: 16 residues. Here the CDR3 DNA reads TGTGCCAGCAGCTTCAATCCGGTCACAGCTAACTATGGCTACACCTTC. This encodes CASSFNPVTANYGYTF.

The chain has TRBV29-1 and TRBJ2-1; TRBD1 aligns across 7 bases. V gave up 6 bases and J gave up 5 bases; unmatched junction bases: 13. The germline V gene encodes CDR1 SQVTM and CDR2 ANQGSEA. CDR3 length equals 15 residues. CDR3 in amino acids: CSVEKESGTDNEQFF. The CDR3 coding sequence is TGCAGCGTGGAGAAGGAATCCGGGACAGACAATGAGCAGTTCTTC.

V gene TRBV7-3 combines with J gene TRBJ2-3; 8 nucleotides agree with TRBD2. Germline trimming cut 2 bases from V and 4 bases from J; bases unmatched to any gene: 5. This CDR3 has 15 residues. Germline lookup yields CDR1 SGHTA and CDR2 FQGTGA. The CDR3 reads CASSLLRGAPDTQYF. CDR3 nucleotides: TGTGCCAGCAGCTTATTGCGGGGGGCCCCAGATACGCAGTATTTT.

The rearrangement joins TRBV7-9 to TRBJ1-2; D unclear. V lost 1 base and J 14 bases, leaving 20 bases between the germline ends. CDR1 is SEHNR, CDR2 FQNEAQ, per germline (reference sequence). This CDR3 spans 14 amino acids. The CDR3 DNA reads as TGTGCCAGCAGCTTAGGCGCCACCCCTAAAGTGGAAACCTTC. Amino acid sequence: CASSLGATPKVETF.

The chain couples TRBV4-1 to TRBJ2-7, with D maybe TRBD1 (5 bases). Trimming cost V 1 base and J 9 bases, with 16 bases left between them. There are 14 residues in the CDR3. Looked up from germline, CDR1 is MGHRA and CDR2 is YSYEKL. CDR3 sequence reads: CASSQVGLPTGQYF. The CDR3 DNA sequence: TGCGCCAGCAGCCAAGTGGGGCTCCCTACGGGGCAGTACTTC.

The chain joins TRBV5-4 to TRBJ1-4; 8 bases match TRBD1. The V gene end was trimmed by 3 bases and the J gene end by 2 bases; junction bases not matched to a gene: 3. Per germline, CDR1 SGHNT and CDR2 YYREEE (reference sequence). CDR3 length: 15 amino acids. The CDR3, as DNA: TGTGCCAGCAGCTCCCGACAGGGGACTAATGAAAAACTGTTTTTT. It codes for CASSSRQGTNEKLFF.

The V gene is TRBV6-6, the J gene TRBJ1-6, with 8 bases aligning to TRBD1. The germline CDR1 and CDR2 sequences are MNHNY and SVGAGI (reference sequence). CDR3 size: 17 residues. V shed 5 bases, J shed 2 bases, and the junction held 8 bases outside the gene matches. The CDR3 DNA reads TGTGCCAGCAGTCCGGACAGGGCACCTCCCTATAATTCACCCCTCCACTTT. Amino acid sequence: CASSPDRAPPYNSPLHF.

The chain employs TRBV19 and TRBJ1-5; the D is unclear. The CDR3 totals 13 residues. Germline V gives CDR1 LNHDA, CDR2 SQIVND (reference sequence). The V end was cut by 6 bases, the J end by 4 bases, with 10 bases between. As DNA, the CDR3 is TGTGCCAGTAGGGGTCACGGGAATCAGCCCCAGCATTTT. Amino acids: CASRGHGNQPQHF.

The J gene is TRBJ2-1, the V gene TRBV28; 10 nucleotides match TRBD1. From germline, CDR1 is MDHEN and CDR2 SYDVKM. The trim removed 8 bases at V and 7 bases at J, leaving 14 bases unmatched. This CDR3 has 16 residues. CDR3 nucleotide sequence: TGTGCCAGCTCCTCATCCGGGGACAGGGGATTAAATGAGCAGTTCTTC. Translated, it gives CASSSSGDRGLNEQFF. Complete variable domain (other parts from reference TRBV28 and TRBJ2-1): DVKVTQSSRYLVKRTGEKVFLECVQDMDHENMFWYRQDPGLGLRLIYFSYDVKMKEKGDIPEGYSVSREKKERFSLILESASTNQTSMYLCASSSSGDRGLNEQFFGPGTRLTVL.

V and J are TRBV11-2 and TRBJ2-5; D not certain. This CDR3 contains 11 residues. CDR1 is SGHAT and CDR2 is FQNNGV in the germline V gene. Trimming stripped 2 bases from V and 2 bases from J, with 0 bases between. CDR3 bases: TGTGCCAGCAGCTTACAAGAGACCCAGTACTTC. Its translation is CASSLQETQYF.

The chain is built from TRBV6-2 or TRBV6-3 and TRBJ1-2, with 7 bases identical to TRBD1. The V segment lost 7 bases and the J segment 8 bases; nucleotides outside the gene matches: 13. Germline assignment: CDR1 MNHEY and CDR2 SVGEGT. This CDR3 has 14 residues. CDR3: CASTPPDRNRGYTF. The CDR3 DNA reads TGTGCCAGCACCCCCCCGGACAGGAATCGGGGCTACACCTTC.

The CDR3 DNA reads as TGTGCCAGCAGCTTACGGGACAGGGGGATCCACGAGCAGTACTTC. It translates to CASSLRDRGIHEQYF. The chain joins TRBV5-4 to TRBJ2-7, with TRBD1 matching 11 bases. The germline CDR1 and CDR2 sequences are SGHNT and YYREEE (reference sequence). Trimming removed 2 bases from V and 5 bases from J; junction bases left unmatched: 6. This CDR3 spans 15 amino acids.

This clone has only one observation. The V gene is TRBV11-3, the J gene TRBJ2-1; 7 bases fit TRBD1. This CDR3 comprises 13 residues. The germline V gene encodes CDR1 SGHNT and CDR2 YENEEA. V was clipped by 5 bases and J by 10 bases; unmatched bases: 8. The CDR3, as DNA: TGTGCCAGCAGCCCAAGGGAGACAGGGGAGCAGTTCTTC. Its protein product is CASSPRETGEQFF. The variable domain in full, completed from reference TRBV11-3 and TRBJ2-1, reads EAGVVQSPRYKIIEKKQPVAFWCNPISGHNTLYWYLQNLGQGPELLIRYENEEAVDDSQLPKDRFSAERLKGVDSTLKIQPAELGDSAVYLCASSPRETGEQFFGPGTRLTVL.